This T cell receptor beta chain was recorded in a study of OX40 agonist ivuxolimab in advanced cancers. About the research overall: Dose-escalation patients suffered from hepatocellular carcinoma, melanoma, renal cell or head and neck cancer. Overall study results and limits: Normalized T-cell clonal expansion was also low in a subset of nonresponders. Individuals who were partial responders at 0.1-3.0 mg/kg had clonal expansion that ranked among the lowest.

This clone was detected only once. Antigen: not known. Between the trimmed V and J ends, which lost 3 bases and 2 bases, there was a span of 11 bases. This CDR3 comprises 15 residues. CDR1 is SGHTA, CDR2 FQGNSA, per germline. TCRdb keeps only in-frame clones here, not all; method: immunoSEQ multiplex PCR. The sample comprises some 77,000 clones, about 88% of which are singletons, and around 1% rests with the top ten. The TCR was taken from an adult with an advanced solid tumor such as melanoma, head and neck, liver or kidney cancer. The specimen was CD4+ or CD8+ T cells sorted from blood, collected in a trial of the OX40 agonist ivuxolimab. The V gene is TRBV7-2, the J gene TRBJ1-3; D gene unclear. The CDR3 DNA reads TGTGCCAGCAGCTTGGAAGGGCCCCCTGGAAACACCATATATTTT. Protein product: CASSLEGPPGNTIYF.